A selection of T cell receptor beta chains follows, all from one sample in a study of PD-1 blockade in classical Hodgkin lymphoma. TCRdb's copy holds only in-frame clones and misses some; the assay was immunoSEQ multiplex PCR. The data hold about 8,500 clones, with around 90% observed a single time. Sequencing used peripheral blood mononuclear cells (PBMCs), obtained before the fourth cycle of nivolumab. These receptors came from a human donor with classical Hodgkin lymphoma. Both conserved end residues are part of each CDR3. Each record gives: V gene, J gene, CDR3 protein.

TRBV30	TRBJ2-6	CAWIPGFGANVLTF
TRBV5-1	TRBJ2-1	CASSLVLGQGDNEQFF
TRBV5-4	TRBJ2-7	CASSQAGSSYEQYF
TRBV25-1	TRBJ1-4	CASTPTTGTNEKLFF
TRBV5-4	TRBJ2-2	CASSLRQGRSGELFF
TRBV6-6	TRBJ2-1	CASSPQGLHNEQFF
TRBV6-1	TRBJ1-5	CASSDRVAQPQHF
TRBV5-1	TRBJ2-7	CASSLVGVPYEQYF
TRBV7-2	TRBJ2-1	CASSLSPRGEQFF
TRBV5-6	TRBJ2-1	CASSLGQLNEQFF
TRBV5-1	TRBJ2-3	CASSLEGVKTDTQYF
TRBV7-2	TRBJ2-7	CASSLTDYEQYF
TRBV30	TRBJ2-1	CAWNLFGALAGGPVPHEQFF
TRBV28	TRBJ2-5	CASSKTSGRVGETQYF
TRBV6-4	TRBJ2-2	CASSGAGDGTGELFF
TRBV5-1	TRBJ2-3	CASKENSGSSTDTQYF
TRBV11-1	TRBJ1-2	CASSSRDTYGYTF
TRBV19	TRBJ2-4	CASSIGRILAKNIQYF
TRBV19	TRBJ2-5	CASSILPGETQYF
TRBV12-2	TRBJ2-2	CASRPAGGGAGELFF
TRBV28	TRBJ1-1	CASSPFPGTEAFF
TRBV28	TRBJ1-4	CASKDSTGYEKLFF
TRBV7-2	TRBJ1-2	CASSLDPTVLLYGYTF
TRBV21-1	TRBJ2-5	CASSNKNRGQETQYF
TRBV6-1	TRBJ2-2	CASSEQVFRTGDDTGELFF
TRBV2	TRBJ2-3	CASRGQGTDTQYF
TRBV10-2	TRBJ1-1	CASSTGPPGTEAFF
TRBV7-6	TRBJ1-5	CASSLYSGAQGNQPQHF
TRBV20-1	TRBJ1-6	CSSIGSPLHF
TRBV19	TRBJ2-5	CASRMHAGVETQYF
TRBV7-9	TRBJ1-3	CASSPGVSGNTIYF
TRBV19	TRBJ2-1	CASSISLSGRNEQFF
TRBV11-2	TRBJ1-3	CASSPRARSGNTIYF
TRBV2	TRBJ2-1	CASSGRLRNEQFF
TRBV9	TRBJ2-4	CASSVGRGLTSGNIQYF
TRBV27	TRBJ2-2	CASSFRSAVTGELFF
TRBV11-1	TRBJ2-5	CASSHRAEETQYF
TRBV19	TRBJ2-6	CASSMPLRGRAFGANVLTF
TRBV2	TRBJ2-5	CASSPIPGQGARAQYF
TRBV4-3	TRBJ1-1	CASSRGQGVNTEAFF
TRBV18	TRBJ2-7	CASSLLVLGHEQYF
TRBV4-3	TRBJ2-5	CASSQVSEKQETQYF